The T cell receptor beta chain under discussion was sequenced for a study of shared clonotypes between healthy human individuals. Study-wide results and limits: For naive CD4 cells, roughly 5.5% of clonotypes were shared across a handful of donors. Few donors limited the genetic and exposure-history diversity represented.

TCRdb's table, derived via immunoSEQ multiplex PCR, lists solely in-frame clones and lacks some. The table has roughly 760,000 clones, approximately 79% seen once. This CDR3 contains 15 residues. This clone came up once. The antigen remains undetermined. This sequence originates from a woman aged 25-40 years in good health. Input material: memory CD4+ T cells sorted from blood. Indicated subset: CD45RA-negative fraction. V usage is TRBV12-2 and J usage is TRBJ1-2. TRBV12-2 is a documented pseudogene. The CDR3 sequence: CASPGGRMANYGYTF. CDR3 nucleotide sequence: TGTGCAAGTCCCGGGGGGAGGATGGCTAACTATGGCTACACCTTC.